This TCR beta chain was identified in a study of cytomegalovirus exposure and HLA in healthy donors. PCR used 60 Vbeta primers and 13 Jbeta primers. Sequencing used immunoSEQ multiplex PCR; TCRdb keeps in-frame clones, though not all of them. The sample's table shows fewer than 100,000 clones. The CDR3 consists of 15 residues. Germline V gene data show CDR1 as MDHEN and CDR2 as SYDVKM. With 3 bases removed from V and 1 base from J, the gap between germline ends came to 12 bases. The origin of this receptor is a man over 45 in good health and CMV-seronegative. The sequenced material came from PBMCs. The V call is TRBV28, the J call TRBJ1-2; the D is unclear. CDR3 residues: CASSLWPENNYGYTF. CDR3 DNA sequence: TGTGCCAGCAGTTTGTGGCCGGAGAATAACTATGGCTACACCTTC.